Presented here are 25 T cell receptor beta chains from one specimen sequenced in a study of T cell clonality in common variable immunodeficiency. Some clones are missing from TCRdb's copy, which holds only in-frame ones; the method was immunoSEQ multiplex PCR. The sample has 39,000 or so clones, none seen only once; the top ten hold 2.5% to 3%. Sequencing input: peripheral blood mononuclear cells. The receptor source for this set is a person between 18 and 69 years old in good health.

About this clone: The CDR3 end falls 3 residues outside the read, so it is completed with the germline J gene. This sample includes further DNA sequences coding for the same CDR3. The rearrangement joins TRBV19 to TRBJ2-1, with D possibly matching TRBD2 (6 bases). Trimming left V 1 base short and J 9 bases short, with 13 bases between. The CDR3 totals 14 residues. In germline, CDR1 is LNHDA, CDR2 SQIVND (reference sequence). The CDR3 spells CASSIVGGAGEQFF. Incomplete CDR3 DNA: TGTGCCAGTAGTATAGTTGGAGGGGCCGGTGAG.

This clone was counted ten times or more. The read halts 3 residues ahead of the CDR3 end, with the missing end drawn from the germline J gene. The chain has TRBV5-1 and TRBJ1-1, with a weak D call TRBD1 (5 bases). Germline V gene data show CDR1 as SGHRS and CDR2 as YFSETQ. With 5 bases removed from V and 0 bases from J, the gap between germline ends came to 8 bases. The CDR3 loop spans 13 amino acids. The CDR3 sequence is CASRTGLNTEAFF. The part of the CDR3 DNA that was read is TGCGCCAGCAGAACAGGCTTGAACACTGAA.

This clone has ten or more counts. The CDR3 end lies 3 residues beyond the end of the read and is filled in from the germline J gene. The chain employs TRBV20-1 and TRBJ2-7; possibly TRBD2 for D (6 bases). The CDR3 runs 14 residues. The germline V gene encodes CDR1 DFQATT and CDR2 SNEGSKA (reference sequence). With 3 bases removed from V and 4 bases from J, the gap between germline ends came to 16 bases. Incomplete CDR3 DNA: TGCAGTGCTAGTTCGGCGGGATCTCGATACGAG. The encoded protein is CSASSAGSRYE. The whole CDR3 sequence reads CSASSAGSRYEQYF.

This clone has a handful of counts. From the germline J gene comes the end of the CDR3, since the read stops 3 residues before it. The J gene is TRBJ2-1, the V gene TRBV7-2; 12 nucleotides line up with TRBD2. The CDR3 consists of 15 residues. CDR1 is SGHTA, CDR2 FQGNSA, per germline. V shed 6 bases, J shed 8 bases, and the junction held 8 bases outside the gene matches. CDR3 DNA, as far as it was read: TGTGCCAGCAGTCGTCTAGCGGGAGGGCCTCATGAG. It codes for CASSRLAGGPHE. Given in full, the CDR3 is CASSRLAGGPHEQFF.

There are many counts of this clone. The read halts 3 residues ahead of the CDR3 end, with the missing end drawn from the germline J gene. The V and J genes are TRBV18 and TRBJ2-5; D gene ambiguous. The CDR3 totals 15 residues. Germline V gene data show CDR1 as KGHSH and CDR2 as LQKENI. V lost 0 bases, J lost 0 bases, and 8 bases lay in between. CDR3 DNA, as far as it was read: TGTGCCAGCTCACCACCGGCGGCCTACCAAGAGACC. Amino acids: CASSPPAAYQET. The full CDR3 sequence reads CASSPPAAYQETQYF.

In this sample, this clone turned up many times. The observed sequence ends 3 residues before the CDR3 terminus, with the missing tail filled in from the germline J gene. The V and J genes are TRBV7-8 and TRBJ1-2; D call uncertain. The germline V gene encodes CDR1 SGHVS and CDR2 FQNEAQ. Trimming left V 8 bases short and J 7 bases short, with 17 bases between. The CDR3 covers 13 residues. The chain's CDR3 is CASQDHLSTGYTF. CDR3 DNA (partial): TGTGCCAGCCAGGATCACCTCTCGACTGGC.

As to this clone: The read finishes 3 residues shy of the CDR3 end, and the germline J gene is used to complete it. V is TRBV10-2 and J is TRBJ2-7; perhaps TRBD1 as D (6 bases). Deletions cut 3 bases from V and 6 bases from J, with 18 bases between. Germline V gene data show CDR1 as WSHSY and CDR2 as SAAADI. This CDR3 is 15 amino acids long. CDR3 residues: CASSDGLLGAGEQYF. Partial CDR3 DNA: TGCGCCAGCAGTGACGGTCTGCTGGGGGCGGGCGAG.

A remark on this clone: The missing CDR3 end, 3 residues past where the read stops, is filled in from the germline J gene. The rearrangement links TRBV18 to TRBJ2-3, with D possibly being TRBD1 (6 bases). Germline assignment: CDR1 KGHSH and CDR2 LQKENI. This CDR3 is 15 amino acids long. The covered CDR3 bases are TGTGCCAGCTCACCTTCGGGAAGGGGGACCTTCGCG. Translated, it gives CASSPSGRGTFA. The whole CDR3 sequence is CASSPSGRGTFAQYF.

This clone was picked up many times. With the read ending 3 residues before the CDR3 end, the germline J gene is used to fill in that end. The gene calls are TRBV20-1 and TRBJ2-5; tentative D call: TRBD1 (6 bases). Germline CDR1 is DFQATT and CDR2 is SNEGSKA (reference sequence). The V gene lost 3 bases and the J gene lost 1 base, with 12 bases spanning the gap. This CDR3 has 14 amino acids. The CDR3 reads CSARGASPQETQYF. Partial CDR3 DNA: TGCAGTGCTAGGGGGGCCTCCCCCCAAGAGACC.

This clone was detected ten times or more. The read gets to within 3 residues of the CDR3 end, and the germline J gene fills in the rest. The gene calls are TRBV28 and TRBJ1-1; D call uncertain. Germline V gene sequence: CDR1 MDHEN, CDR2 SYDVKM. This CDR3 has 15 amino acids. With 4 bases removed from V and 5 bases from J, the gap between germline ends came to 17 bases. The covered CDR3 bases are TGTGCCAGCAGTTCGCGGGAGCGTAAATGGACTGAA. Amino acid sequence: CASSSRERKWTE. In full, the CDR3 is CASSSRERKWTEAFF.

This clone was picked up a small number of times. The read ends 3 residues shy of where the CDR3 ends; the end is completed using the germline J gene. The chain employs TRBV5-1 and TRBJ2-7, with TRBD2 matching over 9 bases. The ends lost 0 bases at V and 5 bases at J; junction bases unmatched: 0. CDR1 SGHRS and CDR2 YFSETQ come from the germline V gene. The length of the CDR3 is 13 residues. CDR3 sequence reads: CASSLGLADEQYF. Incomplete CDR3 DNA: TGCGCCAGCAGCTTGGGACTAGCGGACGAG.

This clone came up many times. With the read ending 3 residues before the CDR3 end, the germline J gene is used to fill in that end. This sequence joins TRBV20-1 and TRBJ1-5, with 8 bases fitting TRBD1. Trimming at V came to 5 bases and at J to 1 base, leaving 7 bases not matched to a gene. Germline V lookup: CDR1 DFQATT, CDR2 SNEGSKA (reference sequence). This CDR3 comprises 15 residues. The covered CDR3 bases are TGCAGTGCTGATACCGGGACAGGAAGCAATCAGCCC. Its translation: CSADTGTGSNQP. The whole CDR3 protein is CSADTGTGSNQPQHF.

In this sample, this clone turned up many times. Sequencing ends 3 residues short of the CDR3 end; the germline J gene provides the rest. The rearrangement links TRBV20-1 to TRBJ1-5; TRBD1 aligns across 9 bases. CDR3 size: 16 residues. V lost 3 bases, J lost 2 bases, and 8 bases stayed unmatched. The germline V gene encodes CDR1 DFQATT and CDR2 SNEGSKA (reference sequence). CDR3 bases read: TGCAGTGCTAGCGGGACAGGGACTTTGGGCAATCAGCCC. Translating it yields CSASGTGTLGNQP. The CDR3 as a whole reads CSASGTGTLGNQPQHF.

This clone was seen at least ten times. The CDR3 end lies 3 residues beyond the end of the read and is filled in from the germline J gene. The chain has TRBV10-1 and TRBJ2-7, with TRBD2 matching over 7 bases. Germline trimming cut 3 bases from V and 2 bases from J; bases unmatched to any gene: 7. Germline lookup yields CDR1 WNHNN and CDR2 SYGVQD (reference sequence). The CDR3 has 15 residues. CDR3 amino acids: CASSDGGVFPYEQYF. CDR3 DNA, as far as it was read: TGCGCCAGCAGTGATGGGGGGGTTTTCCCCTACGAG.

This clone was observed many times. The read ends 3 residues before the CDR3 terminus; that terminus is restored from the germline J gene. The chain couples TRBV7-6 to TRBJ2-3, with TRBD2 matching over 12 bases. Trimming at V came to 5 bases and at J to 2 bases, leaving 5 bases not matched to a gene. Per the germline V gene, CDR1 is SGHVS and CDR2 is FNYEAQ. The CDR3 spans 16 residues. The CDR3 loop is CASSLRLAGVTDTQYF. CDR3 DNA, as far as it was read: TGTGCCAGCAGCCTTCGACTAGCGGGAGTCACAGATACG.

At least ten counts were recorded for this clone. The CDR3 end lies 3 residues beyond the end of the read and is filled in from the germline J gene. The chain is built from TRBV28 and TRBJ1-2; possibly TRBD1 for D (5 bases). This CDR3 has 15 residues. V was cut by 1 base and J by 6 bases, with 15 bases left in between. CDR1 and CDR2 (germline): MDHEN, SYDVKM. The DNA read from the CDR3 is TGTGCCAGCAGTTTATTCCAACAGGCCCTCCATGGC. This encodes CASSLFQQALHG. The entire CDR3 is CASSLFQQALHGYTF.

This clone occurred many times. The read comes to an end 3 residues before the CDR3 does, leaving the germline J gene to fill in the end. The J gene is TRBJ2-7, the V gene TRBV29-1; 8 bases map to TRBD1. V lost 6 bases and J lost 3; bases outside the gene matches: 10. There are 14 residues in the CDR3. CDR1 and CDR2 from the germline V gene are SQVTM and ANQGSEA. The CDR3 spells CSVAPGQGRYEQYF. The sequenced part of the CDR3 DNA is TGCAGCGTCGCCCCAGGACAGGGACGCTACGAG.

This clone occurred many times. From the germline J gene comes the end of the CDR3, since the read stops 3 residues before it. The J gene is TRBJ1-1, the V gene TRBV2, with TRBD1 matching 7 bases. Looked up from germline, CDR1 is SNHLY and CDR2 is FYNNEI. The ends lost 7 bases at V and 3 bases at J; junction bases unmatched: 5. The CDR3 contains 13 residues. The CDR3 bases that were read are TGTGCCAGCAATCAGGGGGAGGACACTGAA. Amino acids: CASNQGEDTE. The complete CDR3 protein is CASNQGEDTEAFF.

This clone was detected only a few times. The sequenced fragment ends 3 residues before the CDR3 boundary, so the rest is inferred from the germline J gene. The V call is TRBV11-1, the J call TRBJ2-2, with 7 positions matching TRBD1. This CDR3 has 15 residues. V was clipped by 5 bases and J by 4 bases; unmatched bases: 7. The germline V gene encodes CDR1 SGHAT and CDR2 FQDESV (reference sequence). CDR3 protein: CASSTDRVGTGELFF. CDR3 DNA (partial): TGTGCCAGCAGCACCGACAGGGTCGGCACCGGGGAG.

This clone appeared many times. The read terminates 3 residues before the CDR3 end, so the remaining end is supplied by the germline J gene. The gene calls are TRBV7-2 and TRBJ2-1; 7 positions agree with TRBD2. Germline V gene sequence: CDR1 SGHTA, CDR2 FQGNSA. J was trimmed by 3 bases and V by 1 base; bases with no gene match: 0. The CDR3 runs 14 residues. The part of the CDR3 DNA that was read is TGTGCCAGCAGCTTAGGCGGGGGCTACAATGAG. Its protein product is CASSLGGGYNE. The whole CDR3 sequence reads CASSLGGGYNEQFF.

In this sample, this clone turned up many times. Read coverage stops 3 residues before the CDR3 terminus; the germline J gene supplies the remainder. V is TRBV6-1 and J is TRBJ1-3; possible D gene TRBD1, 6 bases. Germline V gives CDR1 MNHNS, CDR2 SASEGT. The CDR3 totals 14 residues. Between the trimmed V and J ends, which lost 4 bases and 1 base, there was a span of 8 bases. The sequenced part of the CDR3 DNA is TGTGCCAGCAGTGTTGGACAGTCTGGAAACACC. Translating gives CASSVGQSGNT. The entire CDR3 reads CASSVGQSGNTIYF.

This clone was seen at least ten times. The read gets to within 3 residues of the CDR3 end, and the germline J gene fills in the rest. This sequence joins TRBV5-1 and TRBJ2-2, with TRBD2 matching 7 bases. Germline V gives CDR1 SGHRS, CDR2 YFSETQ. This CDR3 is 16 amino acids long. V trimming: 1 base; J trimming: 4 bases; junction bases outside the gene matches: 7. The CDR3 loop is CASSLIQRESTGELFF. The part of the CDR3 DNA that was read is TGCGCCAGCAGCTTGATCCAGCGGGAAAGCACCGGGGAG. The full variable domain, its missing parts supplied by reference TRBV5-1 and TRBJ2-2, is KAGVTQTPRYLIKTRGQQVTLSCSPISGHRSVSWYQQTPGQGLQFLFEYFSETQRNKGNFPGRFSGRQFSNSRSEMNVSTLELGDSALYLCASSLIQRESTGELFFGEGSRLTVL.

This clone was counted ten times or more. The CDR3 extends 3 residues past the end of the read, so its final part is completed from the germline J gene. The chain recombines TRBV30 with TRBJ2-1; 7 bases fit TRBD2. Germline loops: CDR1 GTSNPN, CDR2 SVGIG (reference sequence). V was clipped by 2 bases and J by 6 bases; unmatched bases: 7. The length of the CDR3 is 14 residues. CDR3 DNA, as far as it was read: TGTGCCTGGAGTCACTGGGACTATAGCAATGAG. Its translation is CAWSHWDYSNE. The CDR3 as a whole reads CAWSHWDYSNEQFF.

This clone came up many times. The CDR3 end is not reached by the read, which stops 3 residues before it; the germline J gene fills it in. The chain employs TRBV20-1 and TRBJ1-1, with no clear D. The germline CDR1 and CDR2 sequences are DFQATT and SNEGSKA (reference sequence). This CDR3 comprises 11 residues. V dropped 3 bases and J dropped 4 bases, with 6 bases sitting between them. CDR3 bases read: TGCAGTGCTAGTACAATCACTGAA. Its translation is CSASTITE. From start to end, the CDR3 is CSASTITEAFF.

This clone was seen at least ten times. Read sequence stops 3 residues before the CDR3 end, and the germline J gene provides the missing end. The chain links TRBV20-1 to TRBJ1-2, with D unresolved. The CDR3 length is 14 residues. V was trimmed by 0 bases and J by 2 bases, leaving 10 bases between them. Germline V gives CDR1 DFQATT, CDR2 SNEGSKA (reference sequence). Partial CDR3 DNA: TGCAGTGCTAGAGAGCTGGGCGGGAACTATGGC. As protein: CSARELGGNYG. The CDR3 in full is CSARELGGNYGYTF.